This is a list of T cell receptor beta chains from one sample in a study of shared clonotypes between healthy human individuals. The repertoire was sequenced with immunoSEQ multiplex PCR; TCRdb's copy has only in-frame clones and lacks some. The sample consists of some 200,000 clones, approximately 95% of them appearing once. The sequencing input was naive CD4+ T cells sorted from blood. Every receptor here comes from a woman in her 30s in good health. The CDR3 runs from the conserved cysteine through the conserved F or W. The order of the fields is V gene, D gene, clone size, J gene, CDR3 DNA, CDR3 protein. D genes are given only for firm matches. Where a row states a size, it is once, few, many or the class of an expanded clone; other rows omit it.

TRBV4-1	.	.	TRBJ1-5	TGCGCCAGCAGCCAAGAAAGGCCTCAGCCCCAGCATTTT	CASSQERPQPQHF
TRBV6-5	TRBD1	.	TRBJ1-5	TGTGCCAGCAGACAGGGGAATCAGCCCCAGCATTTT	CASRQGNQPQHF
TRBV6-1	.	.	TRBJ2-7	TGTGCCAGCAGTGACCGCTGGGACTCCACGGACGAGCAGTACTTC	CASSDRWDSTDEQYF
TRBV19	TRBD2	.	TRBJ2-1	TGTGCCAGTACCACTAGCGGTTCCTACAATGAGCAGTTCTTC	CASTTSGSYNEQFF
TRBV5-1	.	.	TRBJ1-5	TGCGCCAGCAGCCTAATCCCGGGGGGAGATCAGCCCCAGCATTTT	CASSLIPGGDQPQHF
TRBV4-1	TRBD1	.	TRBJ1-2	TGCGCCAGCAGCCAAGAAAGCCGCAGGGGGCGCTCGCTAGGCTATGGCTACACCTTC	CASSQESRRGRSLGYGYTF
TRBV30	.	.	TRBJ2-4	TGTGCCTGGAGTAAGTTTAGCGACGTAGCCAAAAACATTCAGTACTTC	CAWSKFSDVAKNIQYF
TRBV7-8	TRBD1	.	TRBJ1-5	TGTGCCAGCAGCTCCGGACAGGGGGGGAATTGGGGCAATCAGCCCCAGCATTTT	CASSSGQGGNWGNQPQHF
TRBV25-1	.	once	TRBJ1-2	TGTGCCAGCAGTGAACCTCTGGAAGGGAACTATGGCTACACCTTC	CASSEPLEGNYGYTF
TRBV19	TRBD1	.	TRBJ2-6	TGTGCCAGTAAAGGGACAGGAGTCTCTGGGGCCAACGTCCTGACTTTC	CASKGTGVSGANVLTF
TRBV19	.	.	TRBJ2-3	TGTGCCAGTAGTACTCCAAGTTGGGGGAGCACAGATACGCAGTATTTT	CASSTPSWGSTDTQYF
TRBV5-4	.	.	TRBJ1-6	TGTGCCAGCAGCTTGGAGGGTGAGCGGGCCAATTCACCCCTCCACTTT	CASSLEGERANSPLHF